This passage covers 19 T cell receptor beta chains from one sample sequenced in a study of blood T cell repertoires in COVID-19. The table came from immunoSEQ multiplex PCR; TCRdb's copy has only in-frame clones and leaves some out. Here the sample spans about 44,000 clones, approximately 90% being singletons. Specimen: peripheral blood. The source is a woman aged 80 or over in a cohort sampled during active or convalescent COVID-19.

The sample holds a few counts of this clone. The V call is TRBV3-1 (or the pseudogene TRBV3-2), the J call TRBJ1-5; D perhaps matches TRBD1 (6 bases). The V end lost 1 base, the J end lost 6 bases, and 13 bases lay between the germline ends. Germline V gives CDR1 LGHDT, CDR2 YNNKEL (reference sequence). The CDR3 extends over 15 amino acids. The CDR3 coding sequence is TGTGCCAGCAGCCAAGCAGGGGTCCGCGGTCAGCCCCAGCATTTT. Its translation: CASSQAGVRGQPQHF.

This chain joins TRBV6-5 and TRBJ2-3; D is ambiguous. The V gene's germline CDR1 is MNHEY and CDR2 SVGAGI. V was clipped by 6 bases and J by 4 bases, with 17 bases between them. The CDR3 totals 15 residues. The CDR3 sequence is CASSHALSSADTQYF. The CDR3, as DNA: TGTGCCAGCAGCCACGCGTTAAGCAGCGCAGATACGCAGTATTTT.

The CDR3 DNA follows: TGCGCCAGCAGCCAAATAGCCGGGGATACGCAGTATTTT. Protein: CASSQIAGDTQYF. The chain recombines TRBV4-3 with TRBJ2-3; D unclear. Trimming shortened V by 2 bases and J by 6 bases, and 9 bases separated the two germline ends. CDR3 length: 13 amino acids. CDR1 is LGHNA, CDR2 YSLEER, per germline.

The rearrangement joins TRBV30 to TRBJ1-5, with 7 bases lining up with TRBD1. Germline V gene data show CDR1 as GTSNPN and CDR2 as SVGIG (reference sequence). With 4 bases clipped from V and 3 bases from J, the junction kept 3 bases outside the gene matches. The CDR3 contains 13 residues. CDR3 in DNA: TGTGCCTGGACGGGACAGCTCAATCAGCCCCAGCATTTT. Protein: CAWTGQLNQPQHF. The entire variable domain, with the rest obtained from reference TRBV30 and TRBJ1-5, is as follows: SQTIHQWPATLVQPVGSPLSLECTVEGTSNPNLYWYRQAAGRGLQLLFYSVGIGQISSEVPQNLSASRPQDRQFILSSKKLLLSDSGFYLCAWTGQLNQPQHFGDGTRLSIL.

Only one count was recorded for this clone. The chain uses TRBV6-2 or TRBV6-3 and TRBJ2-2, with TRBD1 matching over 8 bases. CDR1 is MNHEY, CDR2 SVGEGT, per germline. The CDR3 loop spans 16 amino acids. J lost 2 bases, V lost 5 bases, and 7 bases had no gene match. CDR3 loop: CASSIRTGINTGELFF. The CDR3 DNA sequence: TGTGCCAGCAGTATCAGGACAGGGATTAACACCGGGGAGCTGTTTTTT.

The J gene is TRBJ2-7, the V gene TRBV2, with 8 bases aligning to TRBD1. The germline V gene has CDR1 SNHLY and CDR2 FYNNEI. The CDR3 has 16 residues. After removal of 3 bases from V and 6 bases from J, the junction contained 13 bases not matched to a gene. The CDR3 is CASSDPLGTGRGEQYF. The CDR3 DNA reads as TGTGCCAGCAGTGACCCCCTCGGGACAGGCCGGGGCGAGCAGTACTTC.

In DNA form, the CDR3 reads TGTGCCAGCAGCCATATAGGGGTTTGGGGGCGCGATGAAAAACTGTTTTTT. This gives the protein CASSHIGVWGRDEKLFF. The rearrangement uses TRBV11-2 and TRBJ1-4; TRBD1 is a possible D gene (6 bases). The germline V gene has CDR1 SGHAT and CDR2 FQNNGV. The length of the CDR3 is 17 residues. Trimming left V 5 bases short and J 6 bases short, with 22 bases between.

The chain links TRBV19 to TRBJ1-5; D is uncertain. CDR1 LNHDA and CDR2 SQIVND come from the germline V gene (reference sequence). V dropped 1 base and J dropped 0 bases, with 13 bases sitting between them. The CDR3 covers 17 residues. CDR3 coding DNA: TGTGCCAGTAGTATAGTCGAGATCATGCCTAGCAATCAGCCCCAGCATTTT. Protein: CASSIVEIMPSNQPQHF.

This rearrangement joins TRBV7-2 to TRBJ2-7; the D gene is possibly TRBD2 (5 bases). The CDR3 sequence is 14 residues long. Looked up from germline, CDR1 is SGHTA and CDR2 is FQGNSA. V gave up 3 bases and J gave up 2 bases, with 11 bases separating them. This chain's CDR3 is CASSFASGTYEQYF. For the CDR3, the DNA is TGTGCCAGCAGCTTCGCCAGCGGTACCTACGAGCAGTACTTC.

The gene calls are TRBV6-5 and TRBJ1-2, with 7 bases fitting TRBD1. Trimming removed 7 bases from V and 5 bases from J; junction bases left unmatched: 7. The CDR3 sequence is 13 residues long. Germline values: CDR1 MNHEY, CDR2 SVGAGI. The CDR3 loop reads CASTLTGTYGYTF. CDR3 sequence (DNA): TGTGCCAGCACCTTGACAGGGACTTATGGCTACACCTTC.

The V and J genes are TRBV5-5 and TRBJ2-5, with 7 bases matching TRBD2. The CDR3 runs 16 residues. J lost 4 bases, V lost 2 bases, and 11 bases had no gene match. Germline V CDR1 and CDR2: SGHKS, YYEKEE (reference sequence). This CDR3 is CASSFGPGEGPETQYF. In DNA form, the CDR3 reads TGTGCCAGCAGCTTTGGCCCGGGGGAGGGACCAGAGACCCAGTACTTC.

This clone turned up a few times. The chain joins TRBV4-1 to TRBJ2-7; perhaps TRBD1 as D (5 bases). Germline assignment: CDR1 MGHRA and CDR2 YSYEKL. V dropped 4 bases and J dropped 3 bases, with 16 bases sitting between them. The CDR3 runs 15 residues. Here the CDR3 reads CASSPITDSFYEQYF. The CDR3 coding sequence is TGCGCCAGCAGCCCGATCACCGACAGCTTCTACGAGCAGTACTTC.

Only a few counts were recorded for this clone. The CDR3 reads CASSLDRGGDTQYF. DNA of the CDR3: TGTGCCAGCAGCTTGGACAGGGGGGGAGATACGCAGTATTTT. The rearrangement uses TRBV5-4 and TRBJ2-3, with D perhaps matching TRBD1 (8 bases). Per the germline V gene, CDR1 is SGHNT and CDR2 is YYREEE (reference sequence). Trimming removed 0 bases at V and 5 bases at J, with 10 bases between. This CDR3 region has 14 residues. Full variable domain (rest looked up from reference TRBV5-4 and TRBJ2-3): ETGVTQSPTHLIKTRGQQVTLRCSSQSGHNTVSWYQQALGQGPQFIFQYYREEENGRGNFPPRFSGLQFPNYSSELNVNALELDDSALYLCASSLDRGGDTQYFGPGTRLTVL.

This chain joins TRBV19 and TRBJ2-7; TRBD2 matches 9 bases. Germline V gene sequence: CDR1 LNHDA, CDR2 SQIVND (reference sequence). The CDR3 extends over 15 amino acids. Germline trimming cut 10 bases from V and 2 bases from J; bases unmatched to any gene: 12. CDR3 sequence reads: CATKAGGGVTYEQYF. DNA of the CDR3: TGTGCCACTAAAGCGGGGGGAGGTGTGACCTACGAGCAGTACTTC.

This clone was seen only once. This sequence joins TRBV19 and TRBJ2-5, with 8 bases aligning to TRBD2. The CDR3 is 14 amino acids. Germline-derived CDR1 and CDR2 are LNHDA and SQIVND (reference sequence). Germline trimming cut 3 bases from V and 5 bases from J; bases unmatched to any gene: 5. The CDR3 reads CASSMTGGYETQYF. The CDR3 DNA is TGTGCCAGTAGTATGACGGGGGGGTACGAGACCCAGTACTTC.

This rearrangement joins TRBV20-1 to TRBJ2-7; 7 nucleotides match TRBD2. Looked up from germline, CDR1 is DFQATT and CDR2 is SNEGSKA (reference sequence). With V trimmed by 3 bases and J by 0 bases, 8 bases remained unmatched. The CDR3 contains 15 residues. Here the CDR3 reads CSASDQERGSYEQYF. CDR3 bases: TGCAGTGCTAGTGATCAGGAGCGGGGCTCCTACGAGCAGTACTTC.

The V and J genes are TRBV5-1 and TRBJ1-1; the D gene is possibly TRBD1 (6 bases). Germline lookup yields CDR1 SGHRS and CDR2 YFSETQ. The CDR3 consists of 14 residues. V gave up 0 bases and J gave up 4 bases, with 10 bases separating them. The CDR3 nucleotides read TGCGCCAGCAGCTTGGACCCAGGGGTCACTGAAGCTTTCTTT. It specifies CASSLDPGVTEAFF.

In its sample, this clone was seen once. The V and J genes are TRBV3-1 (or the pseudogene TRBV3-2) and TRBJ1-1; D might be TRBD1 (5 bases). The CDR3 is made up of 12 amino acids. V lost 6 bases to trimming and J lost 11 bases, with 16 bases between them. Germline-derived CDR1 and CDR2 are LGHDT and YNNKEL (reference sequence). The CDR3 region is CASRSGGTSAFF. The CDR3 DNA follows: TGTGCCAGCAGGAGCGGGGGGACTTCGGCTTTCTTT.

V and J are TRBV21-1 and TRBJ2-3; the table gives TRBD1 as D, unverified against the DNA. TRBV21-1 is a pseudogene segment. The CDR3 covers 17 residues. CDR3 in amino acids: CASSRGGQGACTDTQYF. DNA for the CDR3: TGTGCCAGCAGCCGCGGGGGACAGGGAGCTTGCACAGATACGCAGTATTTT.